This T cell receptor beta chain was recovered during a study of radiation and T cells in renal cell carcinoma. The time point is: baseline pretreatment blood. Treatment indicated: 15 Gy SBRT to primary tumor, nephrectomy 4 weeks later. Assay: immunoSEQ multiplex PCR; the TCRdb copy retains only in-frame clones and omits some. The sample holds approximately 120,000 clones, roughly four fifths seen once. Study results and limitations: Pretreatment tumor biopsies were lacking, so baseline clonotypes are unknown. From baseline, blood top tumor clonotypes peaked at 2 weeks post-radiation.

Of note for this clone: Its cognate antigen is unknown.

Germline CDR1 is MNHEY and CDR2 is SVGAGI. This CDR3 is built from 16 residues. V shed 2 bases, J shed 2 bases, and the junction held 3 bases outside the gene matches. The source is a woman between 55 and 75 years old with renal cell carcinoma. The V gene is TRBV6-5, the J gene TRBJ2-4; 10 bases agree with TRBD2. Sequencing used blood, obtained from a patient whose treatment included radiotherapy and nephrectomy. CDR3 bases: TGTGCCAGCAGTTACGAGCGGGGGGGCCCCAAAAACATTCAGTACTTC. Amino acid sequence: CASSYERGGPKNIQYF.